This T cell receptor (beta chain) is drawn from a study of blood T cell repertoires in COVID-19. Study in general: Researchers got acute and convalescent COVID-19 samples from the United States, Italy and Spain. Nucleic acid was either cDNA or gDNA, and it came from T cells, B-cell-depleted T cells, or PBMCs.

The CDR3 length is 21 residues. Unmatched junction bases numbered 18, after V lost 4 bases and J lost 0 bases. From germline, CDR1 is LGHDT and CDR2 YNNKEL (reference sequence). Per the authors' pipeline: Estimation of nucleated cell counts relied on the amplification of reference gene primers. Sequenced by immunoSEQ multiplex PCR; TCRdb stores in-frame clones only, minus some. V and J calls and clone size are given by that table; D and trimming were obtained from the DNA. The table records 150,000 to 200,000 clones, over 80% of them present only once. Source material: peripheral blood. This sequence originates from a woman aged 70-85 years with acute or convalescent COVID-19. The chain is built from TRBV3-1 (or the pseudogene TRBV3-2) and TRBJ1-3, with 10 positions matching TRBD1. The CDR3 region has the DNA TGTGCCAGCAGCCCAATCTCTGCCCGGGACAGGGGAGGAAGCTCTGGAAACACCATATATTTT. It is translated as CASSPISARDRGGSSGNTIYF.